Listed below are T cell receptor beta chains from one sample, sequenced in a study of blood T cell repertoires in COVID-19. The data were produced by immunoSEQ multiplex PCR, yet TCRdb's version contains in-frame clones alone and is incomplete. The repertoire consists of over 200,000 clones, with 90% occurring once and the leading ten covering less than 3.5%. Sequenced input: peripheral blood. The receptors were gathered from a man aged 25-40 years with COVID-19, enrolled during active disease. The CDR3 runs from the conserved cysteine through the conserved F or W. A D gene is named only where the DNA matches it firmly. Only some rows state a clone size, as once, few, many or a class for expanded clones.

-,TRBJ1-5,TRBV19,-,TGTGCCAGTAGTATAGTTTTGGGGGGAGTACAGCCCCAGCATTTT,CASSIVLGGVQPQHF
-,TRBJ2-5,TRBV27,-,TGTGCCAGCAGCAAAGCTGACAAAGAGACCCAGTACTTC,CASSKADKETQYF
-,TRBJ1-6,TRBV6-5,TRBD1,TGTGCCAGCAGTTCGGACAGGGACAATTCACCCCTCCACTTT,CASSSDRDNSPLHF
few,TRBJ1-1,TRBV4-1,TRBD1,TGCGCCAGCAGCCAACAAGCCGGGACAGGGCTTAACACTGAAGCTTTCTTT,CASSQQAGTGLNTEAFF
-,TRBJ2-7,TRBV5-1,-,TGCGCCAGCAGCTTGGGACAGGTGGAACTACGAATGCAGTACTTC,CASSLGQVELRMQYF
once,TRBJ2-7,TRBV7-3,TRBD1,TGTGCCAGCAGCCCCGGGACAGGGAGGGCGGAGCAGTACTTC,CASSPGTGRAEQYF
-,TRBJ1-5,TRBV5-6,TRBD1,TGTGCCAGCAGTTCAGACAGGGACTGGCAGCCCCAGCATTTT,CASSSDRDWQPQHF
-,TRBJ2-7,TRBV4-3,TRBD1,TGCGCCAGCAGCCTTACGACAGGGAGCTACGAGCAGTACTTC,CASSLTTGSYEQYF
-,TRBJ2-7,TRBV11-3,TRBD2,TGTGCCAGCAGCTGGCGGGAGGGGTACGAGCAGTACTTC,CASSWREGYEQYF
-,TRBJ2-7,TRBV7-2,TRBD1,TGTGCCAGCAGCCTAATAGGACAGGGCCGCTCCTACGAGCAGTACTTC,CASSLIGQGRSYEQYF
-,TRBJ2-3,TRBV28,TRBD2,TGTGCCAGCAGGACCGGGACTAGCGGGAACACAGATACGCAGTATTTT,CASRTGTSGNTDTQYF
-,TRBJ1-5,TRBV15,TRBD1,TGTGCCACCAGCAGGGGGACAGGGGGCGCGGATCAGCCCCAGCATTTT,CATSRGTGGADQPQHF
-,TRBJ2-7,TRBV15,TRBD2,TGTGCCACCAGCAGAGAATATGGCGGGAGCTCCTACGAGCAGTACTTC,CATSREYGGSSYEQYF
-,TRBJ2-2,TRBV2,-,TGTGCCAGCAGCGCCGGGACAATGAACACCGGGGAGCTGTTTTTT,CASSAGTMNTGELFF
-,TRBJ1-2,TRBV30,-,TGTGCCTGCCTATACGGGAACGGCTACACCTTC,CACLYGNGYTF
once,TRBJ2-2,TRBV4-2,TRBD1,TGTGCCAGCAGCCCCGGGACAGGGGAAAAGACCGGGGAGCTGTTTTTT,CASSPGTGEKTGELFF
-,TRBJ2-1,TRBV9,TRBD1,TGTGCCAGCAGCGTAGGACAGGGGTTGTACAATGAGCAGTTCTTC,CASSVGQGLYNEQFF
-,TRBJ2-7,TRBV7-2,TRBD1,TGTGCCAGCAGCAAACAGGGGGCGAGCTACGAGCAGTACTTC,CASSKQGASYEQYF
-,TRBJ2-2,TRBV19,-,TGTGCCAGTAGGAACAGGGTCGGGGAGCTGTTTTTT,CASRNRVGELFF
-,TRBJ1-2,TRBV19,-,TGTGCCAGTAGTATAGTAGGGGGTGGCTACACCTTC,CASSIVGGGYTF
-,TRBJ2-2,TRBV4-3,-,TGCGCCAGCAGCCGCACCGGGATCAACACCGGGGAGCTGTTTTTT,CASSRTGINTGELFF
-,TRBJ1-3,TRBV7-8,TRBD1,TGTGCCAGCAGCCCCCCATGGACAGGACAAAACACCATATATTTT,CASSPPWTGQNTIYF
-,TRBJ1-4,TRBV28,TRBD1,TGTGCCAGCAGCCCCGGGACAGGTCCTGAAAAACTGTTTTTT,CASSPGTGPEKLFF
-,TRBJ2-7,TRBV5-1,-,TGCGCCAGCCGGCAGGGTAATCACGAGCAGTACTTC,CASRQGNHEQYF
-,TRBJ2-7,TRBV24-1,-,TGTGCCACCAGCGAAAGGGGGATCGCGTACGAGCAGTACTTC,CATSERGIAYEQYF
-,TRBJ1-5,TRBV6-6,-,TGTGCCAGCAGTCTCCTAAGGGGTCAGGGAAGGAATCAGCCCCAGCATTTT,CASSLLRGQGRNQPQHF